This T cell receptor beta chain was recorded in a study of cytomegalovirus exposure and HLA in healthy donors. Both 60 Vbeta primers and 13 Jbeta primers went into the PCR. Measured with immunoSEQ multiplex PCR; TCRdb has only the in-frame clones, and not every one. The repertoire has fewer than 200,000 clones, around 84% of them found once; the top ten carry 2% to 2.5%. The V end lost 0 bases, the J end lost 5 bases, and 4 bases lay between the germline ends. This CDR3 is 11 amino acids long. Germline lookup yields CDR1 DFQATT and CDR2 SNEGSKA (reference sequence). The specimen was PBMCs. The rearrangement links TRBV20-1 to TRBJ2-5; D is unresolved. The receptor was derived from a man between 18 and 29 years old in good health and CMV-seropositive. The CDR3 nucleotides read TGCAGTGCTAGAGATCTGGAGACCCAGTACTTC. This translates into CSARDLETQYF.